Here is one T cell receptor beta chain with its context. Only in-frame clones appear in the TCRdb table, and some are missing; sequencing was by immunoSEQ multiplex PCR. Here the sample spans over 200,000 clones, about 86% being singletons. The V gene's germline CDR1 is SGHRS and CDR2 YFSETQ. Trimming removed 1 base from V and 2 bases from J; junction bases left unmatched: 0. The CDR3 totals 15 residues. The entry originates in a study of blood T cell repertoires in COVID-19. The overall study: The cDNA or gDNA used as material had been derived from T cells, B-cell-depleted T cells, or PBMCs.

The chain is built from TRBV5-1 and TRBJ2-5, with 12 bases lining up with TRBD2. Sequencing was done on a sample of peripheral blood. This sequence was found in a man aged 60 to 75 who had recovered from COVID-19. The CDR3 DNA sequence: TGCGCCAGCAGCTTGCTAGCGGGAGGGCAAGAGACCCAGTACTTC. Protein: CASSLLAGGQETQYF.